The rows below give T cell receptor beta chains drawn from one sample of a study of T cells in Graves' hyperthyroidism and ophthalmopathy. MiXCR, applied by TCRdb to the multiplex PCR reads, yields one record per CDR3 protein. The sample lists some 370,000 distinct CDR3 sequences; roughly 15% were seen once. The sequencing input was blood. The receptors come from a woman aged 30 to 39 with Graves' hyperthyroidism that later progressed to Graves' ophthalmopathy. Both conserved end residues are part of each CDR3. D genes are given only for firm matches. For some rows the clone size is stated as once, few or many, or as a class when expanded; others skip it.

abundance: -
v_gene: TRBV20-1
j_gene: TRBJ2-7
d_gene: -
CDR3nt: TGCAGTGCTGTCTCCTACGAGCAGTACTTC
CDR3aa: CSAVSYEQYF

abundance: many
v_gene: TRBV5-8
j_gene: TRBJ1-6
d_gene: TRBD1
CDR3nt: TGTGCCAGCCACCTTGGGACAGGCCAGAATTCACCCCTCCACTTT
CDR3aa: CASHLGTGQNSPLHF

abundance: -
v_gene: TRBV5-1
j_gene: TRBJ2-1
d_gene: TRBD1
CDR3nt: TGCGCCAGCAGCTTATGGACAGGGGCCCGCAATGAGCAGTTCTTC
CDR3aa: CASSLWTGARNEQFF

abundance: -
v_gene: TRBV18
j_gene: TRBJ1-5
d_gene: -
CDR3nt: TGTGCCAGCTCACCAAGCCAGGGAGGCAATCAGCCCCAGCATTTT
CDR3aa: CASSPSQGGNQPQHF

abundance: many
v_gene: TRBV12-3/TRBV12-4
j_gene: TRBJ1-1
d_gene: TRBD1
CDR3nt: TGTGCCAGCAGTCCTCCCCGGGACAGCCATTCGAACACTGAAGCTTTCTTT
CDR3aa: CASSPPRDSHSNTEAFF

abundance: many
v_gene: TRBV6-2/TRBV6-3
j_gene: TRBJ2-7
d_gene: -
CDR3nt: TGTGCCAGCAGTTGGTTCATCTACGAGCAGTACTTC
CDR3aa: CASSWFIYEQYF

abundance: -
v_gene: TRBV24-1
j_gene: TRBJ2-7
d_gene: TRBD1
CDR3nt: TGTGCCACCAGTGACCGTCCTAAAGTCGGACAGGGGGTCTCCTACGAGCAGTACTTC
CDR3aa: CATSDRPKVGQGVSYEQYF

abundance: -
v_gene: TRBV29-1
j_gene: TRBJ1-5
d_gene: -
CDR3nt: TGCAGCGTTATTCTGGGGGTCAATCAGCCCCAGCATTTT
CDR3aa: CSVILGVNQPQHF

abundance: -
v_gene: TRBV5-1
j_gene: TRBJ1-1
d_gene: TRBD1
CDR3nt: TGCGCCAGCAGCTTAAACCTAGGACAGGGGCCTGAAGCTTTCTTT
CDR3aa: CASSLNLGQGPEAFF

abundance: many
v_gene: TRBV25-1
j_gene: TRBJ1-6
d_gene: TRBD1
CDR3nt: TGTGCCAGCAGTGAATATCAGGCAGGGGGATCACCCCTCCACTTT
CDR3aa: CASSEYQAGGSPLHF

abundance: many
v_gene: TRBV19
j_gene: TRBJ1-5
d_gene: -
CDR3nt: TGTGCCAGTAGTTTATGGGGTGGCGGCAATCAGCCCCAGCATTTT
CDR3aa: CASSLWGGGNQPQHF

abundance: many
v_gene: TRBV18
j_gene: TRBJ2-1
d_gene: TRBD2
CDR3nt: TGTGCCAGCTCCCTCATAGGGCTAGCGGGAGGGCCGGTCGATGAGCAGTTCTTC
CDR3aa: CASSLIGLAGGPVDEQFF

abundance: few
v_gene: TRBV5-4
j_gene: TRBJ1-2
d_gene: -
CDR3nt: TGTGCCAGCAGCTTGGCCGGGACATCGTATGGCTACACCTTC
CDR3aa: CASSLAGTSYGYTF

abundance: many
v_gene: TRBV6-1
j_gene: TRBJ1-2
d_gene: TRBD1
CDR3nt: TGTGCCAGCAGGATACCAGGGGGACGACTGGGTGGCTACACCTTC
CDR3aa: CASRIPGGRLGGYTF

abundance: many
v_gene: TRBV13
j_gene: TRBJ2-7
d_gene: -
CDR3nt: TGTGCCAGCAGCTTAGGGGGACAAAACGAGCAGTACTTC
CDR3aa: CASSLGGQNEQYF

abundance: many
v_gene: TRBV20-1
j_gene: TRBJ2-1
d_gene: -
CDR3nt: TGCAGTGCTAGAGATCCCCTCTCTAGTGGCCAGTTCTTC
CDR3aa: CSARDPLSSGQFF

abundance: -
v_gene: TRBV5-1
j_gene: TRBJ1-5
d_gene: -
CDR3nt: TGCGCCAGCAGCCCTGGCTGGGGCAATCAGCCCCAGCATTTT
CDR3aa: CASSPGWGNQPQHF

abundance: many
v_gene: TRBV25-1
j_gene: TRBJ2-7
d_gene: TRBD1
CDR3nt: TGTGCCAGCGGGGACAGGGTTTCCTACGAGCAGTACTTC
CDR3aa: CASGDRVSYEQYF

abundance: -
v_gene: TRBV25-1
j_gene: TRBJ1-1
d_gene: TRBD1
CDR3nt: TGTGCCAGCAGTGAACAGGGGGGCGGCACTGAAGCTTTCTTT
CDR3aa: CASSEQGGGTEAFF

abundance: many
v_gene: TRBV10-3
j_gene: TRBJ1-2
d_gene: -
CDR3nt: TGTGCCATCAGTGAGTCGACCAGGGTGGATGGCTACACCTTC
CDR3aa: CAISESTRVDGYTF

abundance: few
v_gene: TRBV9
j_gene: TRBJ1-1
d_gene: TRBD1
CDR3nt: TGTGCCAGCAGCGGGCGGACAGGGGGCTATACTGAAGCTTTCTTT
CDR3aa: CASSGRTGGYTEAFF

abundance: many
v_gene: TRBV2
j_gene: TRBJ2-1
d_gene: -
CDR3nt: TGTGCCAGCGCGGGACAGATGGCGAATGAGCAGTTCTTC
CDR3aa: CASAGQMANEQFF

abundance: many
v_gene: TRBV12-3/TRBV12-4
j_gene: TRBJ1-1
d_gene: -
CDR3nt: TGTGCCAGCAGGCCCTCTAGGGGGTACACTGAAGCTTTCTTT
CDR3aa: CASRPSRGYTEAFF

abundance: many
v_gene: TRBV2
j_gene: TRBJ1-5
d_gene: -
CDR3nt: TGTGCCAGCAGTGTTTGGGGCAATCAGCCCCAGCATTTT
CDR3aa: CASSVWGNQPQHF